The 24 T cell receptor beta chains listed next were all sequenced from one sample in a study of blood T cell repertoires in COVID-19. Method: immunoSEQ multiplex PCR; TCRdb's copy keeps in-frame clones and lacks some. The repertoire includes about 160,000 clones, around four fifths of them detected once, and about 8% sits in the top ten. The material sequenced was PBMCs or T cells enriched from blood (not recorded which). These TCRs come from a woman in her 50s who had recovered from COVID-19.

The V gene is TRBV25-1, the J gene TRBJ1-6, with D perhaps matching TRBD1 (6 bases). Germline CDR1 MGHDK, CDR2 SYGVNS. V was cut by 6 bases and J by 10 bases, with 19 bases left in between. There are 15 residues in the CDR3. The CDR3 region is CASSRGEGGVSPLHF. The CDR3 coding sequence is TGTGCCAGCAGCCGGGGGGAAGGGGGTGTCTCACCCCTCCACTTT.

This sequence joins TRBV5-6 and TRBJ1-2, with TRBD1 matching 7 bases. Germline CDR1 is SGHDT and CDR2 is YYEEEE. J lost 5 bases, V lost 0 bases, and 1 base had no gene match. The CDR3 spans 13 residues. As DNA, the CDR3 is TGTGCCAGCAGCTTGGTGACAGGGTATGGCTACACCTTC. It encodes CASSLVTGYGYTF.

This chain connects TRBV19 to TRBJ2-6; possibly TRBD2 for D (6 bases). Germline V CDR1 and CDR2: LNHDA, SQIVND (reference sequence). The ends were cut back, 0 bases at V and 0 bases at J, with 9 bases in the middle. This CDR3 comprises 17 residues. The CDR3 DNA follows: TGTGCCAGTAGTATAGATCCCGGGGGCTCTGGGGCCAACGTCCTGACTTTC. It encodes CASSIDPGGSGANVLTF.

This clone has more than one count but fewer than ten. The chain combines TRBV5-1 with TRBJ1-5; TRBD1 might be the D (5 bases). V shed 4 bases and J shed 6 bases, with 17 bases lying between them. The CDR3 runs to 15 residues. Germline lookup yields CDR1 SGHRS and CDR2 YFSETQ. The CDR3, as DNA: TGCGCCAGCAGCGCCTGGGGGGAGGGAAGTCAGCCCCAGCATTTT. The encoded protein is CASSAWGEGSQPQHF.

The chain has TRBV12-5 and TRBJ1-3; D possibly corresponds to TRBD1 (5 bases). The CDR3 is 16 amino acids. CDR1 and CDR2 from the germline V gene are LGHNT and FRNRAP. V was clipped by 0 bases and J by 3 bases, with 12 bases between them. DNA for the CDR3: TGTGCTAGTGGTTTGGTACTTCCAGGGCTTGGAAACACCATATATTTT. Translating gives CASGLVLPGLGNTIYF.

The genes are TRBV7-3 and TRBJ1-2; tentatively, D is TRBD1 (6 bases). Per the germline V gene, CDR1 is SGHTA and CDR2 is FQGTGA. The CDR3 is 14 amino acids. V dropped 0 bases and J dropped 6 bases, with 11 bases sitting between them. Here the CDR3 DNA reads TGTGCCAGCAGCTTAACAGGGGCAGGGGATGGCTACACCTTC. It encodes CASSLTGAGDGYTF.

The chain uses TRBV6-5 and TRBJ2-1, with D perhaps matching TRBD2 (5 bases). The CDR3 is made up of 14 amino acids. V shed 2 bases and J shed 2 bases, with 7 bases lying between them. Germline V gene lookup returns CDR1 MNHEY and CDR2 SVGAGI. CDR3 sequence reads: CASSYGRAYNEQFF. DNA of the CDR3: TGTGCCAGCAGTTACGGGAGAGCCTACAATGAGCAGTTCTTC.

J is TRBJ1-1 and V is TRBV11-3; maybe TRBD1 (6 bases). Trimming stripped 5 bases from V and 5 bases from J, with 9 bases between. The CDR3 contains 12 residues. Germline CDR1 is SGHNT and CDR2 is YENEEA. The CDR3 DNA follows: TGTGCCAGCAGCCCCAGGGGTACTGAAGCTTTCTTT. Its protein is CASSPRGTEAFF.

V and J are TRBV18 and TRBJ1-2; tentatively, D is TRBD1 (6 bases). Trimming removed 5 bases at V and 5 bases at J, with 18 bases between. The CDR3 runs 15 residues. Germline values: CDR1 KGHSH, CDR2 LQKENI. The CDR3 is CASSVDRTALYGYTF. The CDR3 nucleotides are TGTGCCAGCTCAGTGGACAGAACCGCTCTGTATGGCTACACCTTC.

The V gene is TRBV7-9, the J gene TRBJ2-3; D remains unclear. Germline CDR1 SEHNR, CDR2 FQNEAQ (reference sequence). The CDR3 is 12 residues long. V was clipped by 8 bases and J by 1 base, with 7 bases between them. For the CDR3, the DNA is TGTGCCAGCGGTGGGCGCACAGATACGCAGTATTTT. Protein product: CASGGRTDTQYF. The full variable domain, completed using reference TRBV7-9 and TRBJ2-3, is DTGVSQNPRHKITKRGQNVTFRCDPISEHNRLYWYRQTLGQGPEFLTYFQNEAQLEKSRLLSDRFSAERPKGSFSTLEIQRTEQGDSAMYLCASGGRTDTQYFGPGTRLTVL.

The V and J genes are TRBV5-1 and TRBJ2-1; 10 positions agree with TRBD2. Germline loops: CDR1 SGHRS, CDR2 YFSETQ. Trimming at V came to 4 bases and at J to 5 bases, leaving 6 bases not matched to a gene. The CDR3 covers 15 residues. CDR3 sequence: CASSPTSGVHNEQFF. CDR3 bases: TGCGCCAGCAGCCCTACTAGCGGGGTACACAATGAGCAGTTCTTC.

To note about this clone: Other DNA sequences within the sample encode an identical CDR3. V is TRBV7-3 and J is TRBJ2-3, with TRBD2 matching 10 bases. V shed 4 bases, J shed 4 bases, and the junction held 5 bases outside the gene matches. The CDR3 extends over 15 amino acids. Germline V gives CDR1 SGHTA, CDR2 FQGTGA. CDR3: CASSSSGGAADTQYF. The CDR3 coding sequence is TGTGCCAGCAGCTCAAGCGGGGGGGCTGCAGATACGCAGTATTTT.

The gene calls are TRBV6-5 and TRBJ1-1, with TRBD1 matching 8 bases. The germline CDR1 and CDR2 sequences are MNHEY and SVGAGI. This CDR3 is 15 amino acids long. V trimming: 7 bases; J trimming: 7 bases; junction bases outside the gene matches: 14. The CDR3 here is CASIQDRGFSSEAFF. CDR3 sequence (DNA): TGTGCCAGCATCCAAGACAGGGGATTTTCGAGTGAAGCTTTCTTT.

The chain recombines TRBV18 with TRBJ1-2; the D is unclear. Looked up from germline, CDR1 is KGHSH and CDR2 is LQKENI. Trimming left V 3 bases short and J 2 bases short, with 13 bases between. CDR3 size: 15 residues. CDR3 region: CASSPIMGGNYGYTF. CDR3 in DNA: TGTGCCAGCTCACCTATTATGGGAGGGAACTATGGCTACACCTTC. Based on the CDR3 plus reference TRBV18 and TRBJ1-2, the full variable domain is NAGVMQNPRHLVRRRGQEARLRCSPMKGHSHVYWYRQLPEEGLKFMVYLQKENIIDESGMPKERFSAEFPKEGPSILRIQQVVRGDSAAYFCASSPIMGGNYGYTFGSGTRLTVV.

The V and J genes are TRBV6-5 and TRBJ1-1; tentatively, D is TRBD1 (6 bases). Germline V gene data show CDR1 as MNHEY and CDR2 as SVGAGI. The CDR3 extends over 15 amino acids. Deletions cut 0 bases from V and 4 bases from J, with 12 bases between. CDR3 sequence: CASSYSQGSGTEAFF. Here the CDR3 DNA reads TGTGCCAGCAGTTACTCGCAGGGGTCGGGCACTGAAGCTTTCTTT.

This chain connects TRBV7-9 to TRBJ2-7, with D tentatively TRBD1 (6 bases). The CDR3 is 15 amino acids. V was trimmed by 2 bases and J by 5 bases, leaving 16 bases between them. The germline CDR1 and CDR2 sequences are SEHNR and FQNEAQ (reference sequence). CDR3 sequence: CASSLSQGTRNEQYF. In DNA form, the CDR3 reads TGTGCCAGCAGCTTAAGTCAGGGGACGCGTAACGAGCAGTACTTC. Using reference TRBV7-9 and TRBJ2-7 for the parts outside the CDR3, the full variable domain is DTGVSQNPRHKITKRGQNVTFRCDPISEHNRLYWYRQTLGQGPEFLTYFQNEAQLEKSRLLSDRFSAERPKGSFSTLEIQRTEQGDSAMYLCASSLSQGTRNEQYFGPGTRLTVT.

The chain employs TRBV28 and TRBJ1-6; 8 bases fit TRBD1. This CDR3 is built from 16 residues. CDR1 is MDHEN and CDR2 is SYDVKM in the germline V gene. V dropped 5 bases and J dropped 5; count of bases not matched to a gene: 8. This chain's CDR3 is CASSPRGRSNNSPLHF. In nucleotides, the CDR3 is TGTGCCAGCAGTCCCAGGGGGCGGTCAAATAATTCACCCCTCCACTTT.

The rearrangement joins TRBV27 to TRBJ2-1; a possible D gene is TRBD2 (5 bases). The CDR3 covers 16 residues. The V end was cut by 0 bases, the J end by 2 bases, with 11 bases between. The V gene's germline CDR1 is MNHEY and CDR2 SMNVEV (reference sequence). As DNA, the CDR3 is TGTGCCAGCAGTTTATCCTTAGGACTTCCCTACAATGAGCAGTTCTTC. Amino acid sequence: CASSLSLGLPYNEQFF.

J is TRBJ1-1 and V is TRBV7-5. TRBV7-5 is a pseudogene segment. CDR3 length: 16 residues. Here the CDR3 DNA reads TGTGCCAGAAGCTTAGCGGGGGACGGCGGGCACACTGAAGCTTTCTTT. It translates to CARSLAGDGGHTEAFF.

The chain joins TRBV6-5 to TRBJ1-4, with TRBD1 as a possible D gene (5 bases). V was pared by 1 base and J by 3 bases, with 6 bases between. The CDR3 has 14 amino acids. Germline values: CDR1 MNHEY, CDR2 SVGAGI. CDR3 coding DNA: TGTGCCAGCAGTTACTGGGGCCCTAATGAAAAACTGTTTTTT. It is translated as CASSYWGPNEKLFF.

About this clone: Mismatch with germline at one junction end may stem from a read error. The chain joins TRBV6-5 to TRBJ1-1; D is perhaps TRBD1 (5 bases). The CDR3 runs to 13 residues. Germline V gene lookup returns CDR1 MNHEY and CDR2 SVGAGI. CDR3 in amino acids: CASSYSLGTGENF. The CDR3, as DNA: TGTGCCAGCAGTTACTCGTTAGGTACAGGTGAAAACTTT.

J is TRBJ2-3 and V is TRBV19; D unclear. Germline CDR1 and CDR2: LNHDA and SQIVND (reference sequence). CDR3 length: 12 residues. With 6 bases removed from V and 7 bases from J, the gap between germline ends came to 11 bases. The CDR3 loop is CASSMSAHTQYF. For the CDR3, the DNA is TGTGCCAGTAGCATGAGCGCTCATACGCAGTATTTT.

The CDR3 sequence is CASRPVISNQPQHF. For the CDR3, the DNA is TGTGCCAGCAGGCCGGTTATAAGCAATCAGCCCCAGCATTTT. The genes are TRBV28 and TRBJ1-5; no clear D gene. This CDR3 has 14 amino acids. Trimming removed 6 bases from V and 1 base from J, with 10 bases in between. Germline CDR1 MDHEN, CDR2 SYDVKM.

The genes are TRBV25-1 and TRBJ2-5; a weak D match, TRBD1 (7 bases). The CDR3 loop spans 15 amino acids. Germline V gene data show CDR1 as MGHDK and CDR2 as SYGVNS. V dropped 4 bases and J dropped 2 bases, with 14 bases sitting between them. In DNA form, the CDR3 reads TGTGCCAGCAGTGGAAACAGGGGACTTCAAGAGACCCAGTACTTC. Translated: CASSGNRGLQETQYF.